This TCR beta chain derives from a study of T-cell memory formation after mild COVID-19. In its sample, this clonotype is medium-sized (0.01 to 0.1%). Antigen unknown. Trimming at V came to 5 bases and at J to 2 bases, leaving 5 bases not matched to a gene. The CDR3 extends over 14 amino acids. CDR1 SNHLY and CDR2 FYNNEI come from the germline V gene. Study-wide findings and caveats: Pre-infection memory showed some responding clones, and this suggested that cross-reactive memory joined. For contracting clones, CD4+ ones sat mainly in CM and EM, CD8+ in EMRA.

TCRdb re-derived calls from the 5' RACE reads in MiXCR, one entry per CDR3 protein. The table shows about 110,000 distinct CDR3 sequences, with roughly 19% occurring only once. The gene calls are TRBV2 and TRBJ1-1; 7 bases line up with TRBD1. Material: PBMCs or a T cell subset sorted from them (not recorded which). This sequence was found in a man between 18 and 29 years old who had mild COVID-19 (a few samples of this study predate the infection). Cell type and time point are not known. This CDR3 is CASSLRQGNTEAFF. The CDR3 nucleotides read TGTGCCAGCAGTCTCAGACAGGGAAACACTGAAGCTTTCTTT.